These 17 T cell receptor beta chains were sequenced from one sample in a study of tumor-infiltrating lymphocytes in oesophageal squamous cell carcinoma. TCRdb passed the PCR reads through MiXCR, listing each CDR3 protein once. The sample includes around 20,000 distinct CDR3 sequences, roughly 43% seen only once; the top ten take about 13%. Sequencing was performed on normal esophageal tissue next to the tumor. The origin of the receptors is a male donor with esophageal squamous cell carcinoma.

This clonotype was observed a handful of times. The chain employs TRBV6-1 and TRBJ1-6, with D maybe TRBD1 (5 bases). This CDR3 is 16 amino acids long. V lost 5 bases to trimming and J lost 0 bases, with 11 bases between them. CDR1 is MNHNS and CDR2 is SASEGT in the germline V gene. CDR3 sequence: CASSNRQSSYNSPLHF. The CDR3 nucleotides read TGTGCCAGCAGTAACAGACAGAGCTCCTATAATTCACCCCTCCACTTT.

V usage is TRBV6-2 or TRBV6-3 and J usage is TRBJ1-1, with D possibly matching TRBD1 (5 bases). The CDR3 has 14 residues. V lost 6 bases and J lost 3, with 14 bases in between. In germline, CDR1 is MNHEY, CDR2 SVGEGT. The CDR3 reads CASSLPGGDTEAFF. The CDR3 DNA is TGTGCCAGCAGCCTCCCTGGGGGGGACACTGAAGCTTTCTTT.

Of note for this clonotype: This likely comes from a read error, as the CDR3 has no conserved phenylalanine or tryptophan at its end. No DNA is shown, since the ends of the CDR3 on it are uncertain; the CDR3 is the one TCRdb lists. The rearrangement joins TRBV7-4 to TRBJ2-7; the table's TRBD1 call for D was not verified on the DNA. A total of 16 residues make up the CDR3, ends included. CDR1 is SGHVT, CDR2 SQSDAQ, per germline. CDR3 in amino acids: CASSQGHGNYGYTFGS.

This clonotype is classed as medium-sized. V gene TRBV6-1 combines with J gene TRBJ2-5; TRBD2 agrees at 10 bases. The CDR3 runs to 14 residues. CDR1 and CDR2 (germline): MNHNS, SASEGT. V lost 5 bases and J lost 6; bases outside the gene matches: 6. CDR3 coding DNA: TGTGCCAGCAGTCCCGGGACTAGCGTGAAGACCCAGTACTTC. It codes for CASSPGTSVKTQYF.

CDR3 bases: TGTGCCAGCAGCACAGGGGGCCCCTATGGCTACACCTTC. It codes for CASSTGGPYGYTF. This rearrangement joins TRBV7-6 to TRBJ1-2; TRBD1 agrees at 9 bases. V lost 5 bases, J lost 4 bases, and 2 bases stayed unmatched. The CDR3 runs 13 residues. The germline V gene encodes CDR1 SGHVS and CDR2 FNYEAQ.

This chain joins TRBV12-3 or TRBV12-4 and TRBJ2-4, with TRBD2 matching 7 bases. The DNA end is more similar to TRBJ2-7, so the J call may be wrong. The CDR3 is 15 amino acids. The chain's CDR3 is CASSRGRGQNYEQYF. In nucleotides, the CDR3 is TGTGCCAGCAGCCGGGGGAGGGGCCAAAACTACGAGCAGTACTTC.

With respect to this clonotype: A much bigger clone sits one base away, suggesting this may be a read error. V and J are TRBV6-1 and TRBJ2-7; 9 bases line up with TRBD2. V trimming: 8 bases; J trimming: 7 bases; junction bases outside the gene matches: 9. The CDR3 runs 13 residues. CDR1 and CDR2 from the germline V gene are MNHNS and SASEGT. The CDR3 nucleotides are TGTGCCAGCCAGGGGCTAGCGGGAAATGAGCAGTACTTC. Its protein is CASQGLAGNEQYF.

Judged by abundance, this clonotype is medium-sized. The chain is built from TRBV7-2 and TRBJ1-2; D ambiguous. CDR1 SGHTA and CDR2 FQGNSA come from the germline V gene. V was cut by 1 base and J by 1 base, with 7 bases left in between. The CDR3 is 14 amino acids. In DNA, the CDR3 is TGTGCCAGCAGCTTAGGTCCCGGTAACTATGGCTACACCTTC. This codes for CASSLGPGNYGYTF.

This clonotype has only one observation. This rearrangement joins TRBV6-6 to TRBJ2-1; 8 nucleotides agree with TRBD2. The CDR3 is 17 residues long. V shed 0 bases and J 0 bases; nucleotides not matched to a gene: 4. Germline CDR1 is MNHNY and CDR2 is SVGAGI (reference sequence). The DNA for the CDR3 is TGTGCCAGCAGTTACTCGACTAGCGCCTACTCCTACAATGAGCAGTTCTTC. Translating gives CASSYSTSAYSYNEQFF.

The chain employs TRBV4-1 and TRBJ1-1; possible D gene TRBD1, 6 bases. Germline V lookup: CDR1 MGHRA, CDR2 YSYEKL. The CDR3 contains 19 residues. V was pared by 0 bases and J by 0 bases, with 20 bases between. The CDR3 DNA follows: TGCGCCAGCAGCCAAGAGCGAGTTCGTCAGGGGAGAGTGAACACTGAAGCTTTCTTT. As protein: CASSQERVRQGRVNTEAFF.

DNA of the CDR3: TGTGCCAGCAGCCGGCATGGACAGGGCGAAGAGACCCAGTACTTC. It encodes CASSRHGQGEETQYF. The chain couples TRBV5-3 to TRBJ2-5; 8 bases fit TRBD1. TRBV5-3 has ORF status, its function being uncertain. Germline trimming cut 8 bases from V and 3 bases from J; bases unmatched to any gene: 12. The CDR3 consists of 15 residues.

V usage is TRBV20-1 and J usage is TRBJ2-4; 8 bases fit TRBD1. The assigned J gene may be wrong: the sequence end matches TRBJ2-7 better. Germline CDR1 DFQATT, CDR2 SNEGSKA (reference sequence). The CDR3 length is 13 residues. The CDR3 spells CSARDRFTYEQYF. The CDR3 region has the DNA TGCAGTGCTCGGGACAGGTTCACCTACGAGCAGTACTTC.

This clonotype came up a few times. The chain employs TRBV7-2 and TRBJ2-7; D is undetermined. The DNA end lines up better with TRBJ1-2; the J call may be wrong. Germline CDR1 is SGHTA and CDR2 is FQGNSA. The CDR3 consists of 12 residues. CDR3 nucleotide sequence: TGTGCCAGCAGCTTAGACAACTATGGCTACACCTTC. This translates into CASSLDNYGYTF.

In its sample, this clonotype was seen many times. The chain is built from TRBV4-2 and TRBJ2-1; TRBD2 matches 9 bases. This CDR3 is built from 18 residues. Germline CDR1 LGHNA, CDR2 YNFKEQ. V gave up 4 bases and J gave up 6 bases; unmatched junction bases: 16. The CDR3 is CASSPHVRLAGDGNEQFF. DNA for the CDR3: TGTGCCAGCAGCCCCCACGTTAGGTTAGCGGGAGACGGCAATGAGCAGTTCTTC.

V gene TRBV7-2 combines with J gene TRBJ2-3; 9 bases align to TRBD2. Judging by the DNA end, TRBJ2-1 fits better; the J call may be wrong. The CDR3 runs to 15 residues. Germline V gene data show CDR1 as SGHTA and CDR2 as FQGNSA. The CDR3 is CASSLVAGDYNEQFF. CDR3 bases: TGTGCCAGCAGCTTAGTAGCGGGAGATTATAATGAGCAGTTCTTC.

CDR3 DNA sequence: TGTGCCAGCAGCCTTGGACTAGCAGGAGATACGCAGTATTTT. The encoded protein is CASSLGLAGDTQYF. V gene TRBV7-9 combines with J gene TRBJ2-3; 8 positions agree with TRBD2. This CDR3 spans 14 amino acids. Losses at the gene ends were 5 bases for V and 5 bases for J; bases not matched to a gene: 6. Germline lookup yields CDR1 SEHNR and CDR2 FQNEAQ (reference sequence).

CDR3 bases: TGTGCCAGCAGATCCGGGACCAACTATGGCTACACCTTC. Protein: CASRSGTNYGYTF. This sequence joins TRBV6-8 and TRBJ1-2; possibly TRBD1 for D (5 bases). Trimming removed 6 bases at V and 2 bases at J, with 10 bases between. Germline V gene lookup returns CDR1 MNHGY and CDR2 SAAAGT. The CDR3 consists of 13 residues.